The 8 T cell receptor beta chains listed next were all sequenced from one sample in a study of PD-1 blockade in classical Hodgkin lymphoma. Time point denoted: cycle 4 day 1 (C4D1), after less than 7 weeks of nivolumab. Autologous stem cell transplantation was followed by relapse in every patient, and brentuximab vedotin exposure varied. TCRdb keeps only in-frame clones here, not all; method: immunoSEQ multiplex PCR. The data show about 90,000 clones, over 75% seen once. The sample here was peripheral blood mononuclear cells (PBMCs), taken before the fourth cycle of nivolumab. These TCRs come from a human donor with classical Hodgkin lymphoma.

This chain joins TRBV19 and TRBJ1-5; TRBD1 agrees at 7 bases. The CDR3 covers 13 residues. The germline gives CDR1 LNHDA, CDR2 SQIVND (reference sequence). With V trimmed by 5 bases and J by 3 bases, 1 base remained unmatched. CDR3 nucleotide sequence: TGTGCCAGTAGTGACAGGGACAATCAGCCCCAGCATTTT. As protein: CASSDRDNQPQHF.

The CDR3 bases are TGTGCCAGCAGCTTAGACCCTGGCAGCTCCTACGAGCAGTACTTC. Amino acid sequence: CASSLDPGSSYEQYF. The chain is built from TRBV11-2 and TRBJ2-7; D not resolved. Germline values: CDR1 SGHAT, CDR2 FQNNGV. CDR3 length: 15 residues. Trimming cost V 0 bases and J 0 bases, with 9 bases left between them.

This chain uses TRBV6-5 with TRBJ2-7; 9 nucleotides align to TRBD1. The CDR3 has 14 residues. Germline CDR1 is MNHEY and CDR2 is SVGAGI. With V trimmed by 11 bases and J by 0 bases, 8 bases remained unmatched. The CDR3 nucleotides read TGTGCCTCCTCCCGGGACAGGGACTCCTACGAGCAGTACTTC. It translates to CASSRDRDSYEQYF.

A word on this clone: The junction departs from germline at one end; a sequencing error may be responsible. This sequence joins TRBV11-2 and TRBJ1-1; TRBD1 aligns across 8 bases. Germline CDR1 is SGHAT and CDR2 is FQNNGV. The CDR3 runs to 13 residues. Here the CDR3 DNA reads TGTGCCAGCAGCTTAGGCGGAGGGACAGGCCTCGTCTTT. Translation: CASSLGGGTGLVF.

The chain joins TRBV7-8 to TRBJ2-7; 11 nucleotides line up with TRBD1. CDR1 is SGHVS and CDR2 is FQNEAQ in the germline V gene. This CDR3 is built from 16 residues. The junction had 6 bases not matched to a gene; V was cut back by 5 bases and J by 0 bases. The chain's CDR3 is CASSRTGTGGSYEQYF. Here the CDR3 DNA reads TGTGCCAGCAGCCGCACCGGGACAGGGGGCTCCTACGAGCAGTACTTC. The full variable domain, its missing parts supplied by reference TRBV7-8 and TRBJ2-7, is GAGVSQSPRYKVAKRGQDVALRCDPISGHVSLFWYQQALGQGPEFLTYFQNEAQLDKSGLPSDRFFAERPEGSVSTLKIQRTQQEDSAVYLCASSRTGTGGSYEQYFGPGTRLTVT.

The chain recombines TRBV11-3 with TRBJ2-2; D call uncertain. The V gene lost 7 bases and the J gene lost 3 bases, with 9 bases spanning the gap. Germline CDR1 reads SGHNT; CDR2 reads YENEEA. The CDR3 has 13 residues. In nucleotides, the CDR3 is TGTGCCAGCATATCGGATTACACCGGGGAGCTGTTTTTT. Translation gives CASISDYTGELFF.

The chain joins TRBV15 to TRBJ2-3; TRBD1 is a possible D gene (6 bases). Trimming cost V 10 bases and J 2 bases, with 16 bases left between them. The CDR3 length is 14 residues. CDR1 and CDR2 from the germline V gene are LNHNV and YYDKDF (reference sequence). The CDR3 DNA is TGTGCCATCGGACAGCAAATTCACACAGATACGCAGTATTTT. Its protein product is CAIGQQIHTDTQYF.

This CDR3 reads CASSDVGGADTQYF. The CDR3 nucleotides read TGTGCCAGCAGCGATGTGGGAGGAGCAGATACGCAGTATTTT. The chain recombines TRBV9 with TRBJ2-3; D may be TRBD2 (6 bases). Per the germline V gene, CDR1 is SGDLS and CDR2 is YYNGEE. V was cut by 3 bases and J by 4 bases, with 12 bases left in between. The CDR3 extends over 14 amino acids.